The clone carrying this TCR beta chain came up a few times. With a J-beta primer mix and a sample-barcoded 5' primer, a second PCR ran about 7 to 11 cycles. TCRdb reprocessed the 5' RACE reads via MiXCR and lists one record per CDR3 protein. The sample consists of about 690,000 distinct CDR3 sequences, approximately 40% of them appearing once. Trimming removed 9 bases from V and 0 bases from J; junction bases left unmatched: 13. This CDR3 has 17 residues. Germline loops: CDR1 KGHDR, CDR2 SFDVKD. The data originate from a study of blood T cells in healthy people across ages. The rearrangement links TRBV24-1 to TRBJ2-1, with TRBD2 matching 7 bases. Sequenced: blood. This sequence originates from a man aged 80 or over in good health. The chain's CDR3 is CATQASGIMSSYNEQFF. The CDR3 region has the DNA TGTGCCACCCAGGCGAGCGGGATTATGAGCTCCTACAATGAGCAGTTCTTC.